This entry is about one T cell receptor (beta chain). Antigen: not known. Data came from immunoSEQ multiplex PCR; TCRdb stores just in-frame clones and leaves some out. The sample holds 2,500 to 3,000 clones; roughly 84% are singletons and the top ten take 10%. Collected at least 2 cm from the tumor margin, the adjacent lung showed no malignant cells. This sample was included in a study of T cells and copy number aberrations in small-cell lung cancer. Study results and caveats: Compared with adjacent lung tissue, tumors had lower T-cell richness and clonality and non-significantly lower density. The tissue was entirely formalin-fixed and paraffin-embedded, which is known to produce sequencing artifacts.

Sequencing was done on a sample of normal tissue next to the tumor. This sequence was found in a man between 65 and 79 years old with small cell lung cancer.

CDR3 sequence (DNA): TGTGCCAGCAGTGAAACGGCACGTGGGACAGATACGCAGTATTTT. Its protein product is CASSETARGTDTQYF. The rearrangement uses TRBV6-1 and TRBJ2-3, with no clear D. The CDR3 length is 15 residues. V lost 2 bases and J lost 3, with 12 bases in between. Germline CDR1 reads MNHNS; CDR2 reads SASEGT.